This T cell receptor beta chain is from a study of regulatory T cells in long-lasting Graves disease. General study points: The study examined only peripheral blood, not thyroid tissue.

For TCR beta, libraries came from iRepertoire HTBI primers and Arm-PCR of CDR3 regions. In TCRdb, the multiplex PCR reads were re-called with MiXCR into one record per CDR3 protein. The sample carries about 430,000 distinct CDR3 sequences, 21% recorded once. This clonotype was found a few times. Its antigen is undetermined. The CDR3 extends over 13 amino acids. The ends lost 7 bases at V and 2 bases at J; junction bases unmatched: 2. CDR1 and CDR2 (germline): KGHDR, SFDVKD. As for time point: persistent/refractory GD, antithyroid drugs over 5 years with positive TRAb. Researchers made the TCR library from RNA that was extracted from PBMCs. Roughly 10 milliliters of peripheral blood were drawn into EDTA tubes.

The J gene is TRBJ2-3, the V gene TRBV24-1; the match to TRBD2 covers 7 bases. The sample here was peripheral blood mononuclear cells (PBMCs), taken when the disease was refractory, from a patient treated with antithyroid drugs. The receptor comes from a female donor with Graves disease. The CDR3 loop reads CATRGGNTDTQYF. CDR3 sequence (DNA): TGTGCCACCAGGGGGGGGAACACAGATACGCAGTATTTT.